This T cell receptor (beta chain) stems from a study of T cell responses to AZD1222 COVID-19 vaccine (dated by TCRdb to the early 2020s). As for the study more broadly: TCR sequencing was performed for approximately 240 trial participants, of whom some 200 were given two doses of AZD1222 and around 26 were given two doses of MenACWY control vaccine. Enrollment into the trials was organized by age into subgroups of 18-55, 56-69 and 70-plus years, and those subgroups contained roughly 150, 30 and 60 TCR-sequenced participants, respectively.

The CDR3 regions of human TCRbeta chains were analyzed by immunosequencing. Under the source paper's analysis protocol: Repertoire TCRs were matched against a reference library of SARS-CoV-2-specific TCRs generated with the MIRA antigen-specificity platform. Breadth was defined as the fraction of unique TCRs that were SARS-CoV-2-associated. Depth was defined as the fraction of total T cells that were SARS-CoV-2-associated. Each spike-specific TCR was assigned to its reactive spike region and to a CD4 or CD8 class using the MIRA data. Log10-transformed breadth and depth values were compared by one-way ANOVA with Sidak's multiple comparisons tests. In its TCRdb copy, this immuneACCESS table keeps in-frame sequences only and misses some clones. Where compared with another copy, unresolved V genes explain less than half of these, and the others have no known cause. The V and J calls and clone size were taken over from that table, and D and trimming were inferred from the DNA. This sample lists about 89,000 clones; 75% to 90% were detected once. The ten largest clones take up about 6.1% of the sample.

Read against the paper, the sample's time point label means: about 28 days (+/-7) after the second vaccine dose. AZD1222 recipients whose second dose came at about 4 weeks and those whose second dose came at about 12 weeks were combined into one group, since spike-specific TCR depth and breadth did not differ between the two schedules. Vaccinee samples came from UK trials COV001 and COV002, including a single-blind randomized controlled phase 2/3 trial of AZD1222 (ChAdOx1 nCoV-19) in healthy adults. For TCRbeta chain sequencing, PBMC samples from trial participants were taken at day 0 and at day 28 after the second dose. A word on this clone: The target of this receptor is not known. There are no base qualities to consult, and no much larger clone falls within one base.

V lost 1 base and J lost 4 bases; the stretch between them is 10 bases long. Inclusive of the bounding cysteine and phenylalanine, the CDR3 is 14 residues long. Only the CDR3 region is kept as DNA, spanning 42 bases read in frame from base 1. The germline V gene provides CDR1 SGHTA and CDR2 FQGNSA. What the work shows at the level of the full study, not this receptor alone: The 56-69-year group was small, and its depth increase did not reach significance, likely because of low power. Spike-specific TCR breadth and depth rose significantly after two AZD1222 doses compared with day 0 and with MenACWY recipients. Conclusions about previously exposed vaccinees were limited because only a handful of AZD1222 recipients were SARS-CoV-2 seropositive at baseline. CD4 TCRs associated with the vaccine covered the entire spike protein, and the dominant responses were in regions 160-218 and 743-854. Reportedly, close to half of the unique spike-specific TCRs recognized epitopes lying outside the regions that are mutated in the B.1.351 and B.1.1.7 variants. Because no samples from the day 14 peak response were available, repertoires could be characterized only after the peak T cell response. Participants were mostly white British, with more females than males. The authors suggested clonal diversity may have been underestimated.

The V and J segments used are TRBV7-2 and TRBJ1-1, with the D gene uncertain. The clonotype was recovered from an adult who received the AZD1222 COVID-19 vaccine. This material consisted of peripheral blood, taken 28 days after the second AZD1222 dose. The CDR3 protein: CASSLVKGGTEAFF. The nucleotides read TGTGCCAGCAGCTTAGTAAAGGGTGGCACTGAAGCTTTCTTT.